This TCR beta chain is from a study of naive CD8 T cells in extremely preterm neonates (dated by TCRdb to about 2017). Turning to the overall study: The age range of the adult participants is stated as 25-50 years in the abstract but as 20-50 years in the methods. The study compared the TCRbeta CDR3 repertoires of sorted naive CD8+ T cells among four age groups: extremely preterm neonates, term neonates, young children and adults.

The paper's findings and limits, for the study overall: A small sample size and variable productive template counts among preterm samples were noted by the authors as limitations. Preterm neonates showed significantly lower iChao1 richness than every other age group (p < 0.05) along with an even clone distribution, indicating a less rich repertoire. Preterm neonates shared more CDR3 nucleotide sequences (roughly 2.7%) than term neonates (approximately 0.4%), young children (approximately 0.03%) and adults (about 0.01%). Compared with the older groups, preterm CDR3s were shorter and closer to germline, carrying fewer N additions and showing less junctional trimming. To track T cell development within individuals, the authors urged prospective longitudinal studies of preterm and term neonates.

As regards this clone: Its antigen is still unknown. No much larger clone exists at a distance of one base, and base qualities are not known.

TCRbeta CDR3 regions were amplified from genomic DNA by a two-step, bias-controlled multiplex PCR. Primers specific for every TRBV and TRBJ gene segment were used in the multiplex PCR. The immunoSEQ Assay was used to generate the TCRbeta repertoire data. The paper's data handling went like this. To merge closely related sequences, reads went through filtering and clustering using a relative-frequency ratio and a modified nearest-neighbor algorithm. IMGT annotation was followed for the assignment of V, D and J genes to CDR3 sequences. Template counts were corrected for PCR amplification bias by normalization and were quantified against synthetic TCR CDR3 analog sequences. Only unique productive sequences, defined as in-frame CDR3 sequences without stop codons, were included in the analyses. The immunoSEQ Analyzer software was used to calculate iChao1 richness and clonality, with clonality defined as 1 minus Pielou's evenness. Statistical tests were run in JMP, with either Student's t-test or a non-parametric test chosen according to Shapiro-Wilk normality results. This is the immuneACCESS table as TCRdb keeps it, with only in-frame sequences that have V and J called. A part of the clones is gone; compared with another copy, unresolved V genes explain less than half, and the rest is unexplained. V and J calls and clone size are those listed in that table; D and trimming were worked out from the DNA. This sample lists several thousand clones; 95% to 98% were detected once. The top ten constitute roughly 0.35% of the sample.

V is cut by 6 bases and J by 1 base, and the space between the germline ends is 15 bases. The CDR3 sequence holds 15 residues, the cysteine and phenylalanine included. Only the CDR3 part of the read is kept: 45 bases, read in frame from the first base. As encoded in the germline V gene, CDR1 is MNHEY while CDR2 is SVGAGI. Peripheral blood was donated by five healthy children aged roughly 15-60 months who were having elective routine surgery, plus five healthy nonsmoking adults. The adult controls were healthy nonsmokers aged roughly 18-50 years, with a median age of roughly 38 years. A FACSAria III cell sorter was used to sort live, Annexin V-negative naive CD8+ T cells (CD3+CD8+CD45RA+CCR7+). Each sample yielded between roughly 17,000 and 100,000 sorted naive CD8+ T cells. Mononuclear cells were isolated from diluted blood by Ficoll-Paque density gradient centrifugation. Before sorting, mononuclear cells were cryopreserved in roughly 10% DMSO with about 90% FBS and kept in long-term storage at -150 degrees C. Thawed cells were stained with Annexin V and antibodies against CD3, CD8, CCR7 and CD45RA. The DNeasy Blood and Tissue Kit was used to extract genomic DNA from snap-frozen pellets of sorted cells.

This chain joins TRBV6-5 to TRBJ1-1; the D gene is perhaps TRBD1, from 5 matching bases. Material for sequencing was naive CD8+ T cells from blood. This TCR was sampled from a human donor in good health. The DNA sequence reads TGTGCCAGCAGGGCAATCCGGGGGAAGAACACTGAAGCTTTCTTT. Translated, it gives CASRAIRGKNTEAFF.